This T cell receptor (beta chain) was observed in a study of T cells in Graves' hyperthyroidism and ophthalmopathy. Germline V CDR1 and CDR2: KGHDR, SFDVKD. The J segment lost 5 bases and the V segment lost 4 bases, leaving 3 bases of the junction unmatched. This CDR3 comprises 13 residues. This clonotype was counted only a few times. Its target is not known. Lactation, pregnancy, other autoimmune disease or uncontrolled infection excluded patients. Diagnosis rested on symptoms, serum thyroxine and TRAb, thyroid ultrasound, and orbital computed tomography. TCR beta CDR3 regions were amplified from RNA transcripts. A first-round RT-PCR of the TCR CDR3 used the HTBI primer set. From the multiplex PCR reads, TCRdb called clonotypes with MiXCR, one entry per CDR3 protein. The repertoire holds 390,000 or so distinct CDR3 sequences, with about 15% as singletons. Study-level points and caveats: Ophthalmopathy onset followed model prediction by a median about 6.9 months.

This sequence originates from a man between 18 and 29 years old with Graves' ophthalmopathy. Sequencing was done on a sample of blood. The rearrangement joins TRBV24-1 to TRBJ2-7; the match to TRBD2 covers 8 bases. The CDR3 region is CATSDSGGDEQYF. The CDR3 nucleotides are TGTGCCACCAGTGACTCGGGAGGGGACGAGCAGTACTTC.